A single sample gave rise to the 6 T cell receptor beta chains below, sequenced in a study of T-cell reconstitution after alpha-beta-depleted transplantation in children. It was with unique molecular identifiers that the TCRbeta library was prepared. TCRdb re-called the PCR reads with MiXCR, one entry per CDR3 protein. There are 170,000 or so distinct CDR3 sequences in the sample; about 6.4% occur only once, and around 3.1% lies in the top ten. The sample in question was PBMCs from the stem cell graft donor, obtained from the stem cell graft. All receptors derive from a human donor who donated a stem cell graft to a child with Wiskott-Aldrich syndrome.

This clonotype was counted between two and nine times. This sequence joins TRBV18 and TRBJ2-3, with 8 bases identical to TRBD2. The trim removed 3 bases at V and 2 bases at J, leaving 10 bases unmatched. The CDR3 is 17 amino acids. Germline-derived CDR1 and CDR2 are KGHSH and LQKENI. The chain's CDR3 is CASSPTEAGGPTDTQYF. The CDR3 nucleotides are TGTGCCAGCTCACCCACCGAGGCGGGGGGTCCCACAGATACGCAGTATTTT.

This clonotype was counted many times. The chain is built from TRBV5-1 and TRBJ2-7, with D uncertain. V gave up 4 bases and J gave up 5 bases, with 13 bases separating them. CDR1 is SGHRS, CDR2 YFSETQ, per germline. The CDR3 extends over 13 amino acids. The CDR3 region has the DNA TGCGCCAGCAGCCTTCAGGTTCTAGACGAGCAGTACTTC. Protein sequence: CASSLQVLDEQYF. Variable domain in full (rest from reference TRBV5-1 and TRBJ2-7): KAGVTQTPRYLIKTRGQQVTLSCSPISGHRSVSWYQQTPGQGLQFLFEYFSETQRNKGNFPGRFSGRQFSNSRSEMNVSTLELGDSALYLCASSLQVLDEQYFGPGTRLTVT.

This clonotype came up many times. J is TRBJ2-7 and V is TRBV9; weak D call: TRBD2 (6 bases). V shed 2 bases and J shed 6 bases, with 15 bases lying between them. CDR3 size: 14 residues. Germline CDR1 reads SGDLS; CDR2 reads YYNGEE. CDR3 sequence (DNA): TGTGCCAGCAGCGTCGGGGGACCGGCGAGCGAGCAGTACTTC. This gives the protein CASSVGGPASEQYF.

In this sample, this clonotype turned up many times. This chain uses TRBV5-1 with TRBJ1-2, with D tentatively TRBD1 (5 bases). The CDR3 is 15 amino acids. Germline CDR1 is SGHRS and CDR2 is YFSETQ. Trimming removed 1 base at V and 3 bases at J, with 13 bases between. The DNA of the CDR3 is TGCGCCAGCAGCTTGTTTCCGGGACGGGACTATGGCTACACCTTC. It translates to CASSLFPGRDYGYTF.

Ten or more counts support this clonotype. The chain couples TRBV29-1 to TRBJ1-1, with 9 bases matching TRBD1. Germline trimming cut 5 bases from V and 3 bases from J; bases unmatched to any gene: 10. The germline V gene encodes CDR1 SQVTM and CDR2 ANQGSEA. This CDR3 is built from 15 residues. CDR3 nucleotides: TGCAGCGTTATGGACAGGGGCGGTTTTTACACTGAAGCTTTCTTT. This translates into CSVMDRGGFYTEAFF.

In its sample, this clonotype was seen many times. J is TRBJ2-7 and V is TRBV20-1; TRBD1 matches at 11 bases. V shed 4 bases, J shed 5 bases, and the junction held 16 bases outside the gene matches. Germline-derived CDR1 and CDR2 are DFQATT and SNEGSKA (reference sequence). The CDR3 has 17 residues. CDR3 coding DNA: TGCAGTGCTAACGGAGCTGTATCGTGGACAGGGGGCCACGAGCAGTACTTC. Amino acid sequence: CSANGAVSWTGGHEQYF.